The clone carrying this T cell receptor (beta chain) was recorded a few times. Original handling: For nucleated cells, counts were estimated from reference gene primer amplification. Sequenced by immunoSEQ multiplex PCR; TCRdb stores in-frame clones only, minus some. The V and J calls and clone size were taken over from that table, and D and trimming were inferred from the DNA. Of approximately 250,000 clones in the sample, 84% are singletons; the top ten hold less than 5%. The sample originates from a study of blood T cell repertoires in COVID-19. Background on the study: Acute-phase and convalescent COVID-19 samples originated in the United States, Italy and Spain. The analysed material was cDNA or gDNA that came from T cells, B-cell-depleted T cells, or PBMCs.

V dropped 0 bases and J dropped 5 bases, with 6 bases sitting between them. In germline, CDR1 is SGHTS, CDR2 YDEGEE. This CDR3 is built from 13 residues. Sequencing was done on a sample of peripheral blood. The source of this sequence is a man aged 55 to 70 with acute or convalescent COVID-19. The chain combines TRBV5-8 with TRBJ1-5; D remains ambiguous. The CDR3 sequence: CASSLGRDQPQHF. The CDR3 DNA follows: TGTGCCAGCAGCTTGGGACGGGATCAGCCCCAGCATTTT.